The 17 T cell receptor beta chains below all came from one sample that was sequenced in a study of blood T cell repertoires in COVID-19. Profiled with immunoSEQ multiplex PCR; TCRdb holds only in-frame clones, not every one. The sample carries around 25,000 clones, roughly four fifths recorded once. The specimen sequenced was peripheral blood. These receptors all come from a man aged 70 or older with active COVID-19.

The chain uses TRBV5-1 and TRBJ2-1, with D possibly being TRBD2 (5 bases). CDR1 is SGHRS and CDR2 is YFSETQ in the germline V gene. Deletions cut 0 bases from V and 7 bases from J, with 8 bases between. The CDR3 runs 13 residues. CDR3 in amino acids: CASSLVLENEQFF. The CDR3 DNA follows: TGCGCCAGCAGCTTGGTACTAGAGAATGAGCAGTTCTTC.

This chain links TRBV2 with TRBJ2-2; possibly TRBD2 for D (7 bases). V was shortened by 7 bases and J by 5 bases, with 17 bases between the two germline ends. Germline loops: CDR1 SNHLY, CDR2 FYNNEI. CDR3 length equals 15 residues. CDR3 amino acids: CASKAQGGRTGELFF. CDR3 bases: TGTGCCAGCAAGGCACAGGGAGGGAGGACCGGGGAGCTGTTTTTT.

This clone has a single count. This chain connects TRBV6-5 to TRBJ2-2; 9 positions match TRBD1. J lost 5 bases, V lost 2 bases, and 6 bases had no gene match. The CDR3 covers 16 residues. In germline, CDR1 is MNHEY, CDR2 SVGAGI. The CDR3 loop is CASSYEQGAGTGELFF. CDR3 sequence (DNA): TGTGCCAGCAGTTACGAACAGGGGGCTGGAACCGGGGAGCTGTTTTTT.

Concerning this clone: Its ends do not fully match the called genes, so a read error is possible. The chain employs TRBV11-1 and TRBJ2-7, with 10 bases matching TRBD1. The CDR3 contains 16 residues. Germline values: CDR1 SGHAT, CDR2 FQDESV (reference sequence). CDR3 bases: TGTGCCAGCAGCTCGCCCGGGACAGGGGTCTCCTCCGAGCAGTACTTC. It encodes CASSSPGTGVSSEQYF.

This clone was picked up one time. The chain couples TRBV25-1 to TRBJ1-1; a possible D gene is TRBD1 (6 bases). This CDR3 is 13 amino acids long. The V and J ends lost 2 bases and 7 bases respectively, with 11 bases between them. Germline CDR1 reads MGHDK; CDR2 reads SYGVNS. CDR3: CASSERVQGEAFF. The CDR3 DNA follows: TGTGCCAGCAGTGAAAGGGTACAGGGTGAAGCTTTCTTT.

The chain combines TRBV3-1 (or the pseudogene TRBV3-2) with TRBJ2-2, with 11 positions matching TRBD2. Germline assignment: CDR1 LGHDT and CDR2 YNNKEL (reference sequence). This CDR3 has 18 residues. V lost 0 bases and J lost 0; bases outside the gene matches: 3. CDR3 DNA sequence: TGTGCCAGCAGCCAAGATGCTAGCGGGAGGTCGAACACCGGGGAGCTGTTTTTT. Its translation is CASSQDASGRSNTGELFF.

The chain joins TRBV3-1 (or the pseudogene TRBV3-2) to TRBJ2-7; the match to TRBD2 covers 13 bases. The CDR3 runs 16 residues. Trimming took 5 bases from V and 2 from J; bases not matched to a gene: 6. Germline V lookup: CDR1 LGHDT, CDR2 YNNKEL (reference sequence). The CDR3 here is CASSGTSGILTYEQYF. Here the CDR3 DNA reads TGTGCCAGCAGCGGGACTAGCGGGATCCTAACCTACGAGCAGTACTTC.

The chain uses TRBV2 and TRBJ2-1, with TRBD2 matching over 8 bases. The V and J ends lost 9 bases and 8 bases, in that order; junction bases with no gene match: 12. The CDR3 runs to 14 residues. Germline V gene lookup returns CDR1 SNHLY and CDR2 FYNNEI. Here the CDR3 reads CASSPGGSVDEQFF. DNA for the CDR3: TGTGCCAGTAGTCCGGGGGGGTCGGTAGATGAGCAGTTCTTC.

This clone was seen more than once but under ten times. V usage is TRBV24-1 and J usage is TRBJ2-7; D may be TRBD1 (7 bases). Germline values: CDR1 KGHDR, CDR2 SFDVKD. V lost 6 bases and J lost 5, with 16 bases in between. There are 14 residues in the CDR3. DNA for the CDR3: TGTGCCACCAGTACCCAGGGGGGCGTTGACGAGCAGTACTTC. Its protein is CATSTQGGVDEQYF.

The V call is TRBV6-1, the J call TRBJ1-2, with D maybe TRBD1 (6 bases). The ends were cut back, 3 bases at V and 5 bases at J, with 13 bases in the middle. The CDR3 has 14 residues. The germline CDR1 and CDR2 sequences are MNHNS and SASEGT. The CDR3 region has the DNA TGTGCCAGCAGTGACCCTGGACAGCCTTATGGCTACACCTTC. It translates to CASSDPGQPYGYTF.

The chain combines TRBV6-1 with TRBJ1-5, with D possibly matching TRBD1 (6 bases). The germline gives CDR1 MNHNS, CDR2 SASEGT. This CDR3 spans 14 amino acids. The V end lost 2 bases, the J end lost 7 bases, and 12 bases lay between the germline ends. The CDR3, as DNA: TGTGCCAGCAGTGAATTGTCAGGGGAACAGCCCCAGCATTTT. Amino acids: CASSELSGEQPQHF.

The table lists this clone with a count of one. The rearrangement uses TRBV4-1 and TRBJ2-7; 8 bases are shared with TRBD1. The CDR3 sequence is 15 residues long. With V trimmed by 3 bases and J by 2 bases, 6 bases remained unmatched. The germline CDR1 and CDR2 sequences are MGHRA and YSYEKL. For the CDR3, the DNA is TGCGCCAGCAGCCACCAGGGGACAGGAACCTACGAGCAGTACTTC. It encodes CASSHQGTGTYEQYF.

The chain recombines TRBV9 with TRBJ1-1; 10 positions match TRBD1. Losses at the gene ends were 2 bases for V and 8 bases for J; bases not matched to a gene: 6. The CDR3 covers 14 residues. Germline loops: CDR1 SGDLS, CDR2 YYNGEE. The CDR3 reads CASSVGQGYSEAFF. The CDR3 DNA reads as TGTGCCAGCAGCGTGGGACAGGGGTACTCGGAAGCTTTCTTT.

For the CDR3, the DNA is TGTGCCAGCAGATACTCTAATGAAAAACTGTTTTTT. Amino acids: CASRYSNEKLFF. The chain uses TRBV3-1 (or the pseudogene TRBV3-2) and TRBJ1-4; D gene ambiguous. V lost 6 bases and J 3 bases, leaving 5 bases between the germline ends. Germline V CDR1 and CDR2: LGHDT, YNNKEL (reference sequence). The CDR3 is 12 amino acids.

The chain carries TRBV29-1 and TRBJ2-7, with D possibly TRBD1 on 5 matching bases. The CDR3 is 14 residues long. Germline V gene lookup returns CDR1 SQVTM and CDR2 ANQGSEA. The germline V and J ends were trimmed by 4 bases and 0 bases, with 13 bases remaining between them. The CDR3 reads CSVVADRSSYEQYF. The CDR3, as DNA: TGCAGCGTTGTAGCCGACAGAAGCTCCTACGAGCAGTACTTC.

The chain is built from TRBV5-5 and TRBJ1-2; TRBD1 matches 8 bases. CDR1 SGHKS and CDR2 YYEKEE come from the germline V gene (reference sequence). Trimming removed 4 bases from V and 0 bases from J; junction bases left unmatched: 2. CDR3 size: 14 residues. The CDR3 nucleotides read TGTGCCAGCAGCCGGACAGGGACTAACTATGGCTACACCTTC. It yields the protein CASSRTGTNYGYTF.

The rearrangement joins TRBV6-5 to TRBJ1-4, with D unclear. The germline V and J ends were trimmed by 10 bases and 8 bases, with 8 bases remaining between them. This CDR3 has 10 residues. Per germline, CDR1 MNHEY and CDR2 SVGAGI. The DNA of the CDR3 is TGTGCCACTAGGCCGGAAAAACTGTTTTTT. It translates to CATRPEKLFF.